This T cell receptor beta chain was found in a study of control samples from healthy donors and cancer patients. The protocol was immunoSEQ multiplex PCR, while the TCRdb copy is restricted to in-frame clones and leaves out a portion. The sample yields tens of thousands of clones, more than 80% seen once. The sequenced sample was blood. This receptor was obtained from a man in his fifties or sixties in good health.

The CDR3 nucleotides read TGTGCCAGCAGCCGCGTTGTAGCTTTCAACAAAGAGACCCAGTACTTC. Its protein is CASSRVVAFNKETQYF. The chain uses TRBV7-2 and TRBJ2-5, with no clear D. This CDR3 comprises 16 residues. The germline gives CDR1 SGHTA, CDR2 FQGNSA. V was pared by 5 bases and J by 3 bases, with 19 bases between.